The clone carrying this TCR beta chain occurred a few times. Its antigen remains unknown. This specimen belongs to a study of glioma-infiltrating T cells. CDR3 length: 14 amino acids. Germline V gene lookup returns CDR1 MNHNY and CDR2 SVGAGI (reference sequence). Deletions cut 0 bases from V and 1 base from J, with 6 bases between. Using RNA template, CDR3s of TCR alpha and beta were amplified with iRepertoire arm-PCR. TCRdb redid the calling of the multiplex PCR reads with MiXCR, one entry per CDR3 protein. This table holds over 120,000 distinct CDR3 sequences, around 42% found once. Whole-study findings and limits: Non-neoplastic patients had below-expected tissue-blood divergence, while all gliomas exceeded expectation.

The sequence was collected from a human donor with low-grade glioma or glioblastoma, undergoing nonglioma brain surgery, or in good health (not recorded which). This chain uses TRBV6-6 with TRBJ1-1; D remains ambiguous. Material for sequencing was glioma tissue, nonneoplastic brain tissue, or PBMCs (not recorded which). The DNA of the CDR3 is TGTGCCAGCAGTTACTCGAGTAGGAACACTGAAGCTTTCTTT. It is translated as CASSYSSRNTEAFF.